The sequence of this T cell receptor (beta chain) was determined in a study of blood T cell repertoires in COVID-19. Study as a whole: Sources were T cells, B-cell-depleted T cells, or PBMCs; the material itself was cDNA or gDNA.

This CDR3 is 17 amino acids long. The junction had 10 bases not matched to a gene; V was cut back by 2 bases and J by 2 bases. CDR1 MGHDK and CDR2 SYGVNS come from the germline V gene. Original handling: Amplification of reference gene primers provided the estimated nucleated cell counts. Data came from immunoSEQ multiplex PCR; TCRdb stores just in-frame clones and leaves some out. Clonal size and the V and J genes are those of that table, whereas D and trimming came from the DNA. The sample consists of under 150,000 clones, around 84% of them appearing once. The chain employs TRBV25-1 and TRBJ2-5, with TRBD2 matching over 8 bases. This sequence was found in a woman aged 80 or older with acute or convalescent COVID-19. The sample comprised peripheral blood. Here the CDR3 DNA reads TGTGCCAGCAGTGAACCCACCTTGATAGCGGGGCAAGAGACCCAGTACTTC. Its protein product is CASSEPTLIAGQETQYF.